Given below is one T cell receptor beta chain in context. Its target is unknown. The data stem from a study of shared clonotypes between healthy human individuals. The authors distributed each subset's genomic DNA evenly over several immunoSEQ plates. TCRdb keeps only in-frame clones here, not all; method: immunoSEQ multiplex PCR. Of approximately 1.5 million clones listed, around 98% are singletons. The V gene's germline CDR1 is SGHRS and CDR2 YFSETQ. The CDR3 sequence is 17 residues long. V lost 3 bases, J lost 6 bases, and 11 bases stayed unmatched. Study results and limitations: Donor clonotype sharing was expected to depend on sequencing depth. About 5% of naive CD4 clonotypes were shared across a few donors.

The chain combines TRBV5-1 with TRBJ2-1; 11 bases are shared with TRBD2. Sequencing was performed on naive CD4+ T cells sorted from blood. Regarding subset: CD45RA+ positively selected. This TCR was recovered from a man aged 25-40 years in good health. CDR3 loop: CASSSQGTSGGFNEQFF. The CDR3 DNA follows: TGCGCCAGCAGCTCCCAAGGAACTAGCGGGGGATTCAATGAGCAGTTCTTC.